This T cell receptor (beta chain) is drawn from a study of neurological immune-mediated disorders. Via MiXCR, TCRdb re-called the 5' RACE reads, giving one row per CDR3 protein. The sample includes 80,000 or so distinct CDR3 sequences, approximately 10% of them seen just once. The germline V gene has CDR1 SEHNR and CDR2 FQNEAQ (reference sequence). V lost 5 bases and J lost 14; bases outside the gene matches: 7. The CDR3 totals 12 residues. The unsorted libraries were generated from a total of 2 million PBMCs, which had been stored in RNAlater at -80 C. The source of this sequence is a man aged 50 or older in good health. V usage is TRBV7-9 and J usage is TRBJ1-3; 9 nucleotides match TRBD1. The sequencing sample was made of PBMCs. For the CDR3, the DNA is TGTGCCAGCAGCACAGGACAGGGGACCCTATATTTT. This codes for CASSTGQGTLYF. The full variable domain, with the rest looked up from reference TRBV7-9 and TRBJ1-3, is DTGVSQNPRHKITKRGQNVTFRCDPISEHNRLYWYRQTLGQGPEFLTYFQNEAQLEKSRLLSDRFSAERPKGSFSTLEIQRTEQGDSAMYLCASSTGQGTLYFGEGSWLTVV.